This TCR beta chain was identified during a study of T cell changes during pregnancy in multiple sclerosis. Measured with immunoSEQ multiplex PCR; TCRdb has only the in-frame clones, and not every one. The table lists more than 55,000 clones, about 90% of them singletons, with 5% to 7.5% in the top ten. V shed 8 bases and J 1 base; nucleotides not matched to a gene: 7. The CDR3 is 15 residues long. In germline, CDR1 is SEHNR, CDR2 FQNEAQ (reference sequence). The clonotype was recovered from a female donor in good health, enrolled as a control in a pregnancy study. The chain has TRBV7-9 and TRBJ2-5, with TRBD2 matching over 10 bases. This specimen was peripheral blood, taken in the third trimester of pregnancy. CDR3 region: CASYLAGGSQETQYF. The DNA of the CDR3 is TGTGCCAGCTACTTAGCGGGAGGTTCCCAAGAGACCCAGTACTTC.